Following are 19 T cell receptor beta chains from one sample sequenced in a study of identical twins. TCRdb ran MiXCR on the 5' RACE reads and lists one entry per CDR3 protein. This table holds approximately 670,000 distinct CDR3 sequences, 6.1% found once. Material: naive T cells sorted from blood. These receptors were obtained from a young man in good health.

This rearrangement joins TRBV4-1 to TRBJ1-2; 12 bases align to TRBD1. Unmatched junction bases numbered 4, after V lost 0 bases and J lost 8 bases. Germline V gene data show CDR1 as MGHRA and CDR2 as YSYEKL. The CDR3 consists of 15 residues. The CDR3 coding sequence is TGCGCCAGCAGCCAAGAGGGACAGGGGGCCACGGGCTACACCTTC. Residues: CASSQEGQGATGYTF.

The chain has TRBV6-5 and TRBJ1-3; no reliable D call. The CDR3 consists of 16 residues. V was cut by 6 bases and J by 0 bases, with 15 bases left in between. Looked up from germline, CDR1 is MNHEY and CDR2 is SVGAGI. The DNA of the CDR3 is TGTGCCAGCAGCCGCCCTGGACTGCACTCTGGAAACACCATATATTTT. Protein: CASSRPGLHSGNTIYF.

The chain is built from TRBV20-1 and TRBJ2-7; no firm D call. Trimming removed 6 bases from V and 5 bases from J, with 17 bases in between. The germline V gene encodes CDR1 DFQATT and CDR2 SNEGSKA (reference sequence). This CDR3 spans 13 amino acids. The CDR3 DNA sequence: TGCAGTGCCCCAAAGAGAACTTTTAACGAGCAGTACGTC. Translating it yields CSAPKRTFNEQYV.

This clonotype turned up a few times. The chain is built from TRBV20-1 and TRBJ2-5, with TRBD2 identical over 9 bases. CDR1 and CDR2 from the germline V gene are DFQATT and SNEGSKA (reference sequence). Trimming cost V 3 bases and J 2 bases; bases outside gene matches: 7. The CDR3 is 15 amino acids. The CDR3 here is CSASRLAGTQETQYF. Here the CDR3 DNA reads TGCAGTGCTAGTCGGCTAGCGGGAACACAAGAGACCCAGTACTTC.

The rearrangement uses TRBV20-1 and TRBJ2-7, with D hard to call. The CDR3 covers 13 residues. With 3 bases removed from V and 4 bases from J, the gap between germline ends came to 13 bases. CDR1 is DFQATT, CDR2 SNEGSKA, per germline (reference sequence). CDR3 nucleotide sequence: TGCAGTGCTAGTGTGTCAGTTATATACGAGCAGTACTTC. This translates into CSASVSVIYEQYF.

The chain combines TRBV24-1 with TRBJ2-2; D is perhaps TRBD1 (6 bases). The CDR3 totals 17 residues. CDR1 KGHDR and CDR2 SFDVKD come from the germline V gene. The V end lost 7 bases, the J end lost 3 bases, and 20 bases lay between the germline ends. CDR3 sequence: CATSKIDGTGYTGELFF. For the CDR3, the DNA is TGTGCCACCAGCAAAATTGACGGAACAGGGTACACCGGGGAGCTGTTTTTT.

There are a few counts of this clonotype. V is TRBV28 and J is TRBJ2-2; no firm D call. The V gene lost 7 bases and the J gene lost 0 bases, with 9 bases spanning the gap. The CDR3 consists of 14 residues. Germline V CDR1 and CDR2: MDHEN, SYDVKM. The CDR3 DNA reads TGTGCCAGCATAGGCGGAACGAACACCGGGGAGCTGTTTTTT. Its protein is CASIGGTNTGELFF.

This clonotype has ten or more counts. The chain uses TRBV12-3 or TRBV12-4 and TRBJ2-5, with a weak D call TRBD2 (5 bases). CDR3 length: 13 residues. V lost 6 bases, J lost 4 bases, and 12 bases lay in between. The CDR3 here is CASRNYEGETQYF. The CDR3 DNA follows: TGTGCCAGCAGGAACTACGAGGGAGAGACCCAGTACTTC.

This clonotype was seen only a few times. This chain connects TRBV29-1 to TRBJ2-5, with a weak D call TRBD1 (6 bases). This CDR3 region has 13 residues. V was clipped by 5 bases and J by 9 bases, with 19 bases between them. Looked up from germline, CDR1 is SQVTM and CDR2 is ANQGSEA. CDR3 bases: TGCAGCGTTCGATACAGGGTGGCGGACGCCCAGTACTTC. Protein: CSVRYRVADAQYF. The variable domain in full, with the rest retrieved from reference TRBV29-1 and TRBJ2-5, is SAVISQKPSRDICQRGTSLTIQCQVDSQVTMMFWYRQQPGQSLTLIATANQGSEATYESGFVIDKFPISRPNLTFSTLTVSNMSPEDSSIYLCSVRYRVADAQYFGPGTRLLVL.

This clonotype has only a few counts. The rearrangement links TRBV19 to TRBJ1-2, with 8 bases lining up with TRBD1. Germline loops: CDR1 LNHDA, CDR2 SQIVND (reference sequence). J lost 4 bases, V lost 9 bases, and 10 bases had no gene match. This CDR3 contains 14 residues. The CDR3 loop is CASTQGQGLYGYTF. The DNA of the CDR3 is TGTGCCAGCACACAAGGACAGGGCCTCTATGGCTACACCTTC.

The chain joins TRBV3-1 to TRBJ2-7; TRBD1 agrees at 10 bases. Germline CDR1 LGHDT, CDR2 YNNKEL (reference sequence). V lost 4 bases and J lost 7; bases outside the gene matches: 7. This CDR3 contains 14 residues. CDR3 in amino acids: CASSLGTGVREQYF. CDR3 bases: TGTGCCAGCAGCCTTGGGACAGGGGTGAGGGAGCAGTACTTC.

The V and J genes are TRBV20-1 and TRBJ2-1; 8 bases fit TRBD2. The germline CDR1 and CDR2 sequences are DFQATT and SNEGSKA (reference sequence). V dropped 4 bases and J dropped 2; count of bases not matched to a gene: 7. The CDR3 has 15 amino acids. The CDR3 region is CSAKTSGLPYNEQFF. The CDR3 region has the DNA TGCAGTGCTAAAACTAGCGGCCTACCCTACAATGAGCAGTTCTTC.

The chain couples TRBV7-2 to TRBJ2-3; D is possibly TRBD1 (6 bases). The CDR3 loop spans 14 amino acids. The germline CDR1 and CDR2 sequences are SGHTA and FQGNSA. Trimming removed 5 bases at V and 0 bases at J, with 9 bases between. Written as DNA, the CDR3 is TGTGCCAGCAGCCGACAGGATAGCACAGATACGCAGTATTTT. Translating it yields CASSRQDSTDTQYF.

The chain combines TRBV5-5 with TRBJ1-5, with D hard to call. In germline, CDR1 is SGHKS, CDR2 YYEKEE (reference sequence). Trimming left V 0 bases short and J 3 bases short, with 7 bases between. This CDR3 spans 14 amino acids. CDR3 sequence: CASSLGHLNQPQHF. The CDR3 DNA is TGTGCCAGCAGCTTGGGGCACCTCAATCAGCCCCAGCATTTT.

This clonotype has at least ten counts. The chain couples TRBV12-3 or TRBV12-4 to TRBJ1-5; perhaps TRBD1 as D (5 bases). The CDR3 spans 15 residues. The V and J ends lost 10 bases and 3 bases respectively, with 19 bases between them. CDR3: CATRRGDVVNQPQHF. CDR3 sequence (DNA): TGTGCCACCCGTAGAGGGGACGTCGTCAATCAGCCCCAGCATTTT.

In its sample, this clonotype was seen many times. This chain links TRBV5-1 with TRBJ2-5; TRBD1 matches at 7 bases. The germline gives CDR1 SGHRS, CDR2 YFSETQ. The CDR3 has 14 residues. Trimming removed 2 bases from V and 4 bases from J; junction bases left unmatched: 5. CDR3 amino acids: CASSLGRGIETQYF. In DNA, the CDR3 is TGCGCCAGCAGCTTAGGCAGGGGGATAGAGACCCAGTACTTC.

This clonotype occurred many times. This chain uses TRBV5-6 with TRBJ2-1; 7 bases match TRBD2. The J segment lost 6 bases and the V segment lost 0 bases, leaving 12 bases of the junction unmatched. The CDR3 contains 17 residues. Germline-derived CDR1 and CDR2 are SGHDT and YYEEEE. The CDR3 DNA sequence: TGTGCCAGCAGCTTGGATAGGTCTCTAGCGGCTAGCAATGAGCAGTTCTTC. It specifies CASSLDRSLAASNEQFF.

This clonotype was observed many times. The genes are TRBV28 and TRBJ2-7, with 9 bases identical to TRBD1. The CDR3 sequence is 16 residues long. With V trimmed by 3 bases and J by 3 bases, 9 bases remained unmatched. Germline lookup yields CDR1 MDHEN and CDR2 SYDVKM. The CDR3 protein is CASSFNRVTGGYEQYF. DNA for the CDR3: TGTGCCAGCAGTTTTAACCGTGTGACAGGGGGCTACGAGCAGTACTTC. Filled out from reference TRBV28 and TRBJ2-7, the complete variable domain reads DVKVTQSSRYLVKRTGEKVFLECVQDMDHENMFWYRQDPGLGLRLIYFSYDVKMKEKGDIPEGYSVSREKKERFSLILESASTNQTSMYLCASSFNRVTGGYEQYFGPGTRLTVT.

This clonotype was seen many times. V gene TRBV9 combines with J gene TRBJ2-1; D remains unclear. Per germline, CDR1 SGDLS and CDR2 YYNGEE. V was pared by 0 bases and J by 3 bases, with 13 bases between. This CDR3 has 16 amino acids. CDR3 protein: CASSVEARALYNEQFF. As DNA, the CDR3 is TGTGCCAGCAGCGTAGAGGCCCGGGCGCTCTACAATGAGCAGTTCTTC.